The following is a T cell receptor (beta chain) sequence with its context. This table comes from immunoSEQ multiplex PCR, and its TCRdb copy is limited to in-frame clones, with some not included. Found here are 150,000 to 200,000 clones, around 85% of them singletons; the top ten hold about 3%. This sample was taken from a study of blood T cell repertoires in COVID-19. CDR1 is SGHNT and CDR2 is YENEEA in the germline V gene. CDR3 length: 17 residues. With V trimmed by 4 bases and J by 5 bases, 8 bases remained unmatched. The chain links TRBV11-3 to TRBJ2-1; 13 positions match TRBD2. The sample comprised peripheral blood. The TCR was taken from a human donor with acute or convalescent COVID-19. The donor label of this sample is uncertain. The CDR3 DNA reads TGTGCCAGCAGCTATCTGACTAGCGGGGGGCCTAACAATGAGCAGTTCTTC. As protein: CASSYLTSGGPNNEQFF.